This TCR beta chain was obtained from a study of shared clonotypes between healthy human individuals. Profiled with immunoSEQ multiplex PCR; TCRdb holds only in-frame clones, not every one. This sample yields some 2 million clones, of which roughly 94% are seen a single time; more than 0.1% belongs to the top ten. Trimming removed 2 bases at V and 4 bases at J, with 8 bases between. The CDR3 contains 13 residues. Germline CDR1 reads MDHEN; CDR2 reads SYDVKM. The clonotype comes from a man between 18 and 35 years old in good health. The specimen was naive CD4+ T cells sorted from blood. Regarding subset: CD45RA+ positively selected. This chain links TRBV28 with TRBJ2-5, with D maybe TRBD2 (6 bases). CDR3 loop: CASSLPAGETQYF. CDR3 DNA: TGTGCCAGCAGTTTACCAGCGGGAGAGACCCAGTACTTC.